This T cell receptor (beta chain) was observed in a study of cytomegalovirus exposure and HLA in healthy donors. Study in general: When roughly 420 donors were genotyped, roughly 82% of them were found to fall in the Caucasian-associated ancestry cluster.

PCR primers comprised 60 Vbeta and 13 Jbeta primers. Data came from immunoSEQ multiplex PCR; TCRdb stores just in-frame clones and leaves some out. The table records 130,000 or so clones, roughly 73% of them present only once. The sample was PBMCs. The sequence derives from a female donor in good health and CMV-seronegative.

The CDR3 DNA follows: TGTGCCAGTCTAGGGGGCTATCTGAACACTGAAGCTTTCTTT. It codes for CASLGGYLNTEAFF. V usage is TRBV19 and J usage is TRBJ1-1; 7 nucleotides align to TRBD1. In germline, CDR1 is LNHDA, CDR2 SQIVND (reference sequence). V lost 8 bases and J lost 0; bases outside the gene matches: 6. CDR3 length: 14 residues.